The 4 T cell receptor beta chains below were found in one sample sequenced in a study of blood T cell repertoires in COVID-19. Sequencing was performed with immunoSEQ multiplex PCR; in TCRdb, only in-frame clones are kept and a portion is missing. This table holds about 210,000 clones, 80% to 90% found once. Sequencing used peripheral blood. The receptors originated from a woman aged 45-59 years with acute or convalescent COVID-19.

The V and J genes are TRBV28 and TRBJ2-1; the match to TRBD2 covers 9 bases. V dropped 4 bases and J dropped 6; count of bases not matched to a gene: 4. Germline assignment: CDR1 MDHEN and CDR2 SYDVKM. The CDR3 consists of 14 residues. CDR3 bases: TGTGCCAGCAGTTCCCGACTAGCGGCCAATGAGCAGTTCTTC. Translation gives CASSSRLAANEQFF.

The rearrangement uses TRBV11-3 and TRBJ2-7, with D possibly matching TRBD1 (8 bases). Germline V gene lookup returns CDR1 SGHNT and CDR2 YENEEA. With 4 bases removed from V and 6 bases from J, the gap between germline ends came to 22 bases. The CDR3 runs 16 residues. CDR3 DNA: TGTGCCAGCAGCTCCTACAGGGGGGGATCGATGGGCGAGCAGTACTTC. This encodes CASSSYRGGSMGEQYF.

The chain couples TRBV11-2 to TRBJ2-1; 10 nucleotides match TRBD2. Looked up from germline, CDR1 is SGHAT and CDR2 is FQNNGV. This CDR3 has 15 amino acids. J gave up 8 bases and V 0 bases, and 4 bases lay outside the gene matches. The CDR3 DNA reads TGTGCCAGCAGCTTAGAACTAGCGGGACTAGATGAGCAGTTCTTC. Residues: CASSLELAGLDEQFF.

This clone was detected once. This chain uses TRBV25-1 with TRBJ2-3; the match to TRBD1 covers 7 bases. V trimming: 3 bases; J trimming: 8 bases; junction bases outside the gene matches: 2. In germline, CDR1 is MGHDK, CDR2 SYGVNS. CDR3 size: 12 residues. The CDR3 region has the DNA TGTGCCAGCAGTGAGCGACAGGGTACGCAGTATTTT. Encoded protein: CASSERQGTQYF.